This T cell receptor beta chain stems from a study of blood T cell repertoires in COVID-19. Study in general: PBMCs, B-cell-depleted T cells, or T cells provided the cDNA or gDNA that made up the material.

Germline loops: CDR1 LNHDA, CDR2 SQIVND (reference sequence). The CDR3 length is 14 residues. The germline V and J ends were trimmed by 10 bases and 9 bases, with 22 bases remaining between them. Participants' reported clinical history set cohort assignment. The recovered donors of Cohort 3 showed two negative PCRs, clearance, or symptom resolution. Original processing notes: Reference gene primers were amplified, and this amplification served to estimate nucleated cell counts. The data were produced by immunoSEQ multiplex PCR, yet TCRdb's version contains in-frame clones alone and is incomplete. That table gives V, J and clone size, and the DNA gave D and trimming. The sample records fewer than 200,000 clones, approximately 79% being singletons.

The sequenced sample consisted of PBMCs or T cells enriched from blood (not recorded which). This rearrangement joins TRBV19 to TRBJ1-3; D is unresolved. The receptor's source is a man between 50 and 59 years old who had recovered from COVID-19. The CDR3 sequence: CATSNSGSSGTIYF. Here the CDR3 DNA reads TGTGCCACGTCAAACAGCGGCAGCTCAGGCACCATATATTTT. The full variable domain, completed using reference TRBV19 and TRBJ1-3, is DGGITQSPKYLFRKEGQNVTLSCEQNLNHDAMYWYRQDPGQGLRLIYYSQIVNDFQKGDIAEGYSVSREKKESFPLTVTSAQKNPTAFYLCATSNSGSSGTIYFGEGSWLTVV.